The 16 T cell receptor beta chains listed next were all sequenced from one sample in a study of blood T cell repertoires in COVID-19 (dated by TCRdb to about 2020). The library was generated by the immunoSEQ multiplex PCR assay. Held by TCRdb, this immuneACCESS table contains in-frame sequences only and omits some clones. Under half of the omission traces to an unresolved V gene where checked; the cause of the rest is unknown. The sample table contains roughly 39,000 clones; only one count was recorded for 79% of them. Of the sample, more than 20% falls within the top ten clones. Sequenced: peripheral blood. These receptors came from a man between 65 and 85 years old with acute or convalescent COVID-19.

The chain's CDR3 is CSVVADSSLGYTF. The CDR3, as DNA: TGCAGCGTCGTAGCAGACAGTTCCTTAGGCTACACCTTC. The chain links TRBV29-1 to TRBJ1-2, with D maybe TRBD1 (5 bases). CDR3 length equals 13 residues. V lost 6 bases to trimming and J lost 8 bases, with 19 bases between them. CDR1 and CDR2 from the germline V gene are SQVTM and ANQGSEA.

A single count supports this clone. This chain uses TRBV9 with TRBJ2-1, with TRBD2 identical over 8 bases. The CDR3 is made up of 16 amino acids. CDR1 and CDR2 from the germline V gene are SGDLS and YYNGEE. J was trimmed by 4 bases and V by 0 bases; bases with no gene match: 6. CDR3 amino acids: CASSVDTGGHYNEQFF. The CDR3 DNA reads TGTGCCAGCAGCGTAGACACGGGAGGGCATTACAATGAGCAGTTCTTC. The full variable domain, completed using reference TRBV9 and TRBJ2-1, is DSGVTQTPKHLITATGQRVTLRCSPRSGDLSVYWYQQSLDQGLQFLIQYYNGEERAKGNILERFSAQQFPDLHSELNLSSLELGDSALYFCASSVDTGGHYNEQFFGPGTRLTVL.

V gene TRBV2 combines with J gene TRBJ2-3; D is uncertain. Germline V CDR1 and CDR2: SNHLY, FYNNEI. Between the trimmed V and J ends, which lost 10 bases and 4 bases, there was a span of 18 bases. The CDR3 has 14 amino acids. CDR3 in DNA: TGTGCCACCGTGAACCGGGTCGCGGCAGATACGCAGTATTTT. Its translation is CATVNRVAADTQYF.

This clone was recorded only once. The chain recombines TRBV3-1 (or the pseudogene TRBV3-2) with TRBJ1-3; D not resolved. CDR1 and CDR2 from the germline V gene are LGHDT and YNNKEL (reference sequence). The length of the CDR3 is 14 residues. V shed 5 bases and J shed 0 bases, with 8 bases lying between them. The CDR3 DNA is TGTGCCAGCAGCACTGATTCCTCTGGAAACACCATATATTTT. It specifies CASSTDSSGNTIYF.

The chain carries TRBV4-2 and TRBJ2-7; 9 bases align to TRBD1. Trimming removed 3 bases from V and 2 bases from J; junction bases left unmatched: 5. The germline gives CDR1 LGHNA, CDR2 YNFKEQ. The CDR3 covers 15 residues. In nucleotides, the CDR3 is TGTGCCAGCAGCCAGGAGACAGGGGGGGCCTACGAGCAGTACTTC. This translates into CASSQETGGAYEQYF.

The J gene is TRBJ2-3, the V gene TRBV12-5, with 7 bases fitting TRBD2. With V trimmed by 3 bases and J by 3 bases, 0 bases remained unmatched. Per the germline V gene, CDR1 is LGHNT and CDR2 is FRNRAP. This CDR3 spans 13 amino acids. CDR3 residues: CASGFGGTDTQYF. The CDR3 DNA follows: TGTGCTAGTGGTTTCGGGGGGACAGATACGCAGTATTTT.

V is TRBV28 and J is TRBJ1-2; D gene unclear. The CDR3 is 14 amino acids. The V and J ends lost 2 bases and 7 bases respectively, with 14 bases between them. The V gene's germline CDR1 is MDHEN and CDR2 SYDVKM. Here the CDR3 DNA reads TGTGCCAGCAGTTTAAATGTCGGTCGTTTTGGCTACACCTTC. This encodes CASSLNVGRFGYTF.

The rearrangement links TRBV7-2 to TRBJ1-5, with a weak D call TRBD1 (5 bases). In germline, CDR1 is SGHTA, CDR2 FQGNSA. The CDR3 totals 15 residues. Trimming shortened V by 5 bases and J by 6 bases, and 17 bases separated the two germline ends. The CDR3 protein is CASSEGTHGAQPQHF. The CDR3 nucleotides read TGTGCCAGCAGCGAAGGGACTCACGGGGCTCAGCCCCAGCATTTT.

The chain employs TRBV5-1 and TRBJ2-5; 8 bases line up with TRBD1. The CDR3 sequence is 15 residues long. Trimming cost V 0 bases and J 5 bases; bases outside gene matches: 6. Germline lookup yields CDR1 SGHRS and CDR2 YFSETQ. The CDR3 sequence: CASSLVPGGSETQYF. The CDR3 bases are TGCGCCAGCAGCTTGGTTCCAGGGGGCTCGGAGACCCAGTACTTC.

The chain couples TRBV29-1 to TRBJ1-3; D is unresolved. This CDR3 spans 13 amino acids. V lost 5 bases and J 2 bases, leaving 10 bases between the germline ends. The V gene's germline CDR1 is SQVTM and CDR2 ANQGSEA. In nucleotides, the CDR3 is TGCAGCGTTCTTCTAGGTCCTGGAAACACCATATATTTT. It is translated as CSVLLGPGNTIYF.

This clone was recorded a few times. The J gene is TRBJ2-2, the V gene TRBV7-9; D gene uncertain. Trimming pared 2 bases from V and 6 bases from J, leaving 7 bases between. CDR1 SEHNR and CDR2 FQNEAQ come from the germline V gene (reference sequence). CDR3 length equals 13 residues. The CDR3 region is CASSLNAAGELFF. The CDR3 coding sequence is TGTGCCAGCAGCTTAAACGCGGCCGGGGAGCTGTTTTTT.

J is TRBJ1-2 and V is TRBV3-1 (or the pseudogene TRBV3-2), with no clear D. This CDR3 is built from 14 residues. V was cut by 2 bases and J by 4 bases, with 11 bases left in between. Germline lookup yields CDR1 LGHDT and CDR2 YNNKEL (reference sequence). The CDR3 sequence is CASSQLGRGYGYTF. In DNA, the CDR3 is TGTGCCAGCAGCCAACTTGGACGGGGCTATGGCTACACCTTC.

The J gene is TRBJ2-4, the V gene TRBV18; 7 positions match TRBD2. This CDR3 contains 15 residues. J gave up 0 bases and V 3 bases, and 2 bases lay outside the gene matches. In germline, CDR1 is KGHSH, CDR2 LQKENI. In DNA form, the CDR3 reads TGTGCCAGCTCACCGAGGGAGGGAGCCAAAAACATTCAGTACTTC. Translated: CASSPREGAKNIQYF.

The V call is TRBV13, the J call TRBJ1-5; D remains unclear. Germline CDR1 PRHDT, CDR2 FYEKMQ (reference sequence). V was shortened by 2 bases and J by 2 bases, with 10 bases between the two germline ends. CDR3 length: 15 amino acids. The CDR3 coding sequence is TGTGCCAGCAGCTTAAAAGGTGCGGGCAATCAGCCCCAGCATTTT. Protein sequence: CASSLKGAGNQPQHF.

The chain links TRBV28 to TRBJ2-7; tentative D call: TRBD2 (6 bases). The V end lost 4 bases, the J end lost 0 bases, and 16 bases lay between the germline ends. The CDR3 spans 16 residues. Germline V gene sequence: CDR1 MDHEN, CDR2 SYDVKM. CDR3 sequence reads: CASSWEVVGNSYEQYF. The DNA for the CDR3 is TGTGCCAGCAGTTGGGAGGTCGTAGGGAACTCCTACGAGCAGTACTTC. Full variable domain (remainder filled in from reference TRBV28 and TRBJ2-7): DVKVTQSSRYLVKRTGEKVFLECVQDMDHENMFWYRQDPGLGLRLIYFSYDVKMKEKGDIPEGYSVSREKKERFSLILESASTNQTSMYLCASSWEVVGNSYEQYFGPGTRLTVT.

The rearrangement joins TRBV4-2 to TRBJ2-1; TRBD2 agrees at 10 bases. V lost 3 bases to trimming and J lost 6 bases; unmatched junction nucleotides: 5. CDR3 length equals 15 residues. The germline CDR1 and CDR2 sequences are LGHNA and YNFKEQ. The CDR3 DNA reads TGTGCCAGCAGCCAGGCTAGCGGGAGTTTCAATGAGCAGTTCTTC. Translating it yields CASSQASGSFNEQFF.